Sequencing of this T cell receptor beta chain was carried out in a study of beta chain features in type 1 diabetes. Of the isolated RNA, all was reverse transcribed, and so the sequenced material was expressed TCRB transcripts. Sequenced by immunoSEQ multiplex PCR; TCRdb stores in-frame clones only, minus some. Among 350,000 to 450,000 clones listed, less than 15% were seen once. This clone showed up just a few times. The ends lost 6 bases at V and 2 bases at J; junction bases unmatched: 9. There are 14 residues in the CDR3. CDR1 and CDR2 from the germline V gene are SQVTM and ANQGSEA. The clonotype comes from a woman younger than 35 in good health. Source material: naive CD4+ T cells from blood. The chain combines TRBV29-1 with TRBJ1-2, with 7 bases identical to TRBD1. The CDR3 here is CSVLPTGTNYGYTF. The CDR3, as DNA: TGCAGCGTCCTCCCGACAGGGACCAACTATGGCTACACCTTC.